These T cell receptor beta chains were read from a single sample in a study of blood T cell repertoires in COVID-19. This table comes from immunoSEQ multiplex PCR, and its TCRdb copy is limited to in-frame clones, with some not included. The table lists roughly 58,000 clones, about 76% of them singletons. Sequencing used peripheral blood. The receptors originated from a man aged 45-65 years with active or convalescent COVID-19. CDR3s leave out the opening cysteine and the closing phenylalanine or tryptophan. Fields, in order: CDR3 length, V gene, D gene, J gene, clone size, CDR3 protein. The D gene is left open where the match is weak. Clone size is stated in some rows and not others, as once, few, many or a class when expanded.

14	TRBV19	-	TRBJ1-1	once	ASSTPQQGANTEAF
13	TRBV24-1	-	TRBJ2-5	-	ATSDAGTRQETQY
15	TRBV19	-	TRBJ1-2	-	ASSISGQGVEDYGYT
16	TRBV5-4	-	TRBJ2-7	-	ASSYVTGGFTRSYEQY
11	TRBV19	-	TRBJ1-5	-	ASIGPGDQPQH
13	TRBV7-8	-	TRBJ1-1	-	ASSPPSVGPAEAF
13	TRBV7-8	-	TRBJ1-2	few	ASSLSEGPNYGYT
15	TRBV5-4	-	TRBJ1-1	-	ASSSLPVWRANTEAF
12	TRBV6-6	-	TRBJ2-3	-	ASSGGLLADTQY
14	TRBV10-1	TRBD2	TRBJ2-2	-	ASSESGLAGAGELF
13	TRBV10-2	-	TRBJ1-1	once	ASSGGWLDQAEAF
16	TRBV13	TRBD2	TRBJ2-3	once	ASSLAGGRIGLTDTQY
14	TRBV9	TRBD1	TRBJ1-1	-	ASSVRGTVPEGEAF
13	TRBV19	TRBD1	TRBJ1-2	-	ASSIDRGQGRGYT
13	TRBV9	TRBD2	TRBJ2-4	-	ASSEIAGGKDIQY
13	TRBV12-5	-	TRBJ1-3	-	ASGLVQVEGNTIY
11	TRBV3-1/TRBV3-2	TRBD2	TRBJ2-7	few	ASSHRGEYEQY
14	TRBV10-3	TRBD2	TRBJ2-1	-	AISLGLAGRNNEQF
10	TRBV30	-	TRBJ1-1	-	AWGDSYTEAF
11	TRBV2	-	TRBJ1-1	-	ASSGQLYTEAF
11	TRBV6-5	TRBD2	TRBJ2-7	-	ASGPGLAVEQY
11	TRBV2	-	TRBJ1-1	-	ASRANRYTEAF
10	TRBV15	-	TRBJ1-1	-	ATSREGEEAF
11	TRBV7-3	TRBD1	TRBJ2-3	few	ASRGQVSDTQY
11	TRBV19	-	TRBJ2-7	-	ASSISVAYEQY
10	TRBV29-1	-	TRBJ1-4	few	SVRDIGEKLF
10	TRBV2	-	TRBJ2-3	-	ASSRGTDTQY
10	TRBV7-8	-	TRBJ1-6	few	ASSLNESPLH
12	TRBV6-5	-	TRBJ2-7	-	ASSYQGFWYEQY
8	TRBV20-1	-	TRBJ1-2	-	SARQYGYT
13	TRBV18	TRBD1	TRBJ2-5	-	ASSPPGTAQETQY
13	TRBV5-1	TRBD2	TRBJ2-7	-	ASSLGAGEIYEQY
14	TRBV25-1	TRBD2	TRBJ2-3	-	ASSEVTSGSTDTQY
15	TRBV7-9	TRBD1	TRBJ1-6	-	ASSLAETGANNSPLH
10	TRBV12-3/TRBV12-4	-	TRBJ1-5	few	ASSLRDQPQH
11	TRBV6-1	-	TRBJ1-2	-	ASSEVYSEGYT
14	TRBV9	TRBD1	TRBJ1-2	few	ASSEGTGTVSYGYT